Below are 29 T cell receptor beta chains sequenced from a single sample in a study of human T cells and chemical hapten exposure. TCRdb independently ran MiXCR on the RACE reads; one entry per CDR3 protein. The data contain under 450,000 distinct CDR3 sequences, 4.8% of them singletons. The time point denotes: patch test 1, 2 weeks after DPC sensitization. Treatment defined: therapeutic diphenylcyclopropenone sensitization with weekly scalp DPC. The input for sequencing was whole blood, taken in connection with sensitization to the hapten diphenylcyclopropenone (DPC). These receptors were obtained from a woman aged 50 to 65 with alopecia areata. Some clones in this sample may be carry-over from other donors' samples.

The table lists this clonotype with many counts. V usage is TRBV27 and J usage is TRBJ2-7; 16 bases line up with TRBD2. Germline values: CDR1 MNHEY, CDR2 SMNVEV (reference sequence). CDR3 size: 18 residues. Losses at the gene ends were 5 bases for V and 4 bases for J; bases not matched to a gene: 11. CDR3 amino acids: CASSPRGLAGGPQYEQYF. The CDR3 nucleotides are TGTGCCAGCAGTCCCCGGGGACTAGCGGGAGGGCCGCAGTACGAGCAGTACTTC.

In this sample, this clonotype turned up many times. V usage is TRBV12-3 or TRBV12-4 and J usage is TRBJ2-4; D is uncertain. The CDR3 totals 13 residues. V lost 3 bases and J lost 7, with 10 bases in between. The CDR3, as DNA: TGTGCCAGCAGTTTTGGGGAAGCGAACATTCAGTACTTC. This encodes CASSFGEANIQYF.

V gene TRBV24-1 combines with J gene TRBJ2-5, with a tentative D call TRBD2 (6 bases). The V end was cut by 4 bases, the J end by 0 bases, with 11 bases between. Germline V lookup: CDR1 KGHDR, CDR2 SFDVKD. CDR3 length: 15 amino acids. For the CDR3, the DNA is TGTGCCACCAGTGAGGACTACACCGACCAAGAGACCCAGTACTTC. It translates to CATSEDYTDQETQYF.

CDR3 loop: CSASSTSGGTQYF. DNA of the CDR3: TGCAGTGCTAGCTCGACTAGCGGGGGGACCCAGTACTTC. The chain combines TRBV20-1 with TRBJ2-5, with 12 bases matching TRBD2. The CDR3 has 13 residues. Germline V gives CDR1 DFQATT, CDR2 SNEGSKA (reference sequence). Trimming took 3 bases from V and 7 from J; bases not matched to a gene: 3.

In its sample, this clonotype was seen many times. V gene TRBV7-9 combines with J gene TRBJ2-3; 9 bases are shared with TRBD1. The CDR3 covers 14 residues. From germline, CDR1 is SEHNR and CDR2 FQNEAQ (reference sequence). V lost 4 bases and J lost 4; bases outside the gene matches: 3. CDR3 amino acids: CASSWGQGPDTQYF. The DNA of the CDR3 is TGTGCCAGCAGCTGGGGACAGGGCCCAGATACGCAGTATTTT.

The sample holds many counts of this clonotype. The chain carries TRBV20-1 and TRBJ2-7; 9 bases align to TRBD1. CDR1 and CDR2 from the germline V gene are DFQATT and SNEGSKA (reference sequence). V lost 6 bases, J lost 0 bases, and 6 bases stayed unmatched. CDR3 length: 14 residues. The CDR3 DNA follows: TGCAGTGCCCTAGGACAGGGGCCCTCCTACGAGCAGTACTTC. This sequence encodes CSALGQGPSYEQYF.

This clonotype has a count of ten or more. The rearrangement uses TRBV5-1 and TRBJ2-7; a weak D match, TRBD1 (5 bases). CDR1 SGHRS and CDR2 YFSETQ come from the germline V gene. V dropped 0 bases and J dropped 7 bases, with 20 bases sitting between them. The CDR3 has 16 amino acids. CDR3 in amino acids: CASSLERSGRGLEQYF. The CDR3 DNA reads TGCGCCAGCAGCTTGGAACGTTCAGGGCGCGGTTTGGAGCAGTACTTC.

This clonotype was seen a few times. CDR3: CASSLDRQGAEAFF. The CDR3 nucleotides are TGTGCCAGCAGCCTCGATAGACAGGGGGCAGAAGCTTTCTTT. The chain carries TRBV27 and TRBJ1-1; 10 nucleotides match TRBD1. The CDR3 consists of 14 residues. Germline assignment: CDR1 MNHEY and CDR2 SMNVEV (reference sequence). The V segment lost 6 bases and the J segment 8 bases; nucleotides outside the gene matches: 9.

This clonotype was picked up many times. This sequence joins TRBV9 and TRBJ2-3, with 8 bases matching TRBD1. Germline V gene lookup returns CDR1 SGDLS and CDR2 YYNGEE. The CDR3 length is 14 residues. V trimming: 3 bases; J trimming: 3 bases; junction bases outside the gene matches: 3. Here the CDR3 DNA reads TGTGCCAGCAGCGGACAGGGGTCAACAGATACGCAGTATTTT. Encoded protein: CASSGQGSTDTQYF. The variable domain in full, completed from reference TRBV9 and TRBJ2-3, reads DSGVTQTPKHLITATGQRVTLRCSPRSGDLSVYWYQQSLDQGLQFLIQYYNGEERAKGNILERFSAQQFPDLHSELNLSSLELGDSALYFCASSGQGSTDTQYFGPGTRLTVL.

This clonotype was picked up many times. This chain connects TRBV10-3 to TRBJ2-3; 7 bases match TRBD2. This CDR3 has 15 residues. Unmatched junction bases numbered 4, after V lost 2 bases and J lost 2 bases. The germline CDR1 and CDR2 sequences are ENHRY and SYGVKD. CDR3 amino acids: CAISEVRLATDTQYF. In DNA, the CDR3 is TGTGCCATCAGTGAGGTACGACTAGCCACAGATACGCAGTATTTT.

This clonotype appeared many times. The CDR3 DNA reads as TGTGCCAGCAGCTTTGGCGAACCTGGAAACACCATATATTTT. Its translation is CASSFGEPGNTIYF. This chain uses TRBV7-8 with TRBJ1-3; D unclear. V lost 3 bases and J 2 bases, leaving 8 bases between the germline ends. The CDR3 totals 14 residues. Per the germline V gene, CDR1 is SGHVS and CDR2 is FQNEAQ.

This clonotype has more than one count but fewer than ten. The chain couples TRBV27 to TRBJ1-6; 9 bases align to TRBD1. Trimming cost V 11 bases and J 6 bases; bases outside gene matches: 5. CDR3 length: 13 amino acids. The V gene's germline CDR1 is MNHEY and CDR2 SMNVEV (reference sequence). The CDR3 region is CAGGQGPNSPLHF. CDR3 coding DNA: TGTGCCGGGGGACAGGGACCTAATTCACCCCTCCACTTT.

CDR3 sequence: CSADDGSNQPQHF. The CDR3 DNA is TGCAGTGCCGACGACGGGAGCAATCAGCCCCAGCATTTT. The chain combines TRBV20-1 with TRBJ1-5; D not resolved. Deletions cut 6 bases from V and 1 base from J, with 10 bases between. The CDR3 extends over 13 amino acids. The germline gives CDR1 DFQATT, CDR2 SNEGSKA (reference sequence).

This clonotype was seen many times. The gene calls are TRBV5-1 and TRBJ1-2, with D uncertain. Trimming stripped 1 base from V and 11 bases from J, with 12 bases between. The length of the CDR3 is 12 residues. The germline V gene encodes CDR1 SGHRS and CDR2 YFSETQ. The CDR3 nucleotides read TGCGCCAGCAGCTTGAAAGGGATACAATACACCTTC. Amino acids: CASSLKGIQYTF.

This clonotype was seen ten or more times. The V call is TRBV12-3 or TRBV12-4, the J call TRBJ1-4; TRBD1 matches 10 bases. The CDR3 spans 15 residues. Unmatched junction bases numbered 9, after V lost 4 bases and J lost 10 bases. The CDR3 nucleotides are TGTGCCAGCAGTTCCCGGGACAGGGGACGAGGAAAACTGTTTTTT. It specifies CASSSRDRGRGKLFF.

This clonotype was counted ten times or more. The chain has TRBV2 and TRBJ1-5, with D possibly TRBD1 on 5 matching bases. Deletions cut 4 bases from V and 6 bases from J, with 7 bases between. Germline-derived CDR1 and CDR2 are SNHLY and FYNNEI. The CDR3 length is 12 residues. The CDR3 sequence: CASSVQGQPQHF. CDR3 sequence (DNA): TGTGCCAGCAGTGTCCAGGGTCAGCCCCAGCATTTT.

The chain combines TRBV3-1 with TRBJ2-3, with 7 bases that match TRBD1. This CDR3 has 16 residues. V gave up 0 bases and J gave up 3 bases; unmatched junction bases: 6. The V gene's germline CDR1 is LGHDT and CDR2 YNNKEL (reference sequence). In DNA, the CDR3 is TGTGCCAGCAGCCAAGATGCAGGGGGTTGGACAGATACGCAGTATTTT. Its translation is CASSQDAGGWTDTQYF.

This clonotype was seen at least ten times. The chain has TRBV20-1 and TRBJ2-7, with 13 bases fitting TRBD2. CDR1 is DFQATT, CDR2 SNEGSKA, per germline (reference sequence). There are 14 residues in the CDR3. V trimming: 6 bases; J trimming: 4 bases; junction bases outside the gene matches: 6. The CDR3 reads CSAVGLAGVYEQYF. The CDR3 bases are TGCAGTGCGGTCGGACTAGCGGGAGTTTACGAGCAGTACTTC.

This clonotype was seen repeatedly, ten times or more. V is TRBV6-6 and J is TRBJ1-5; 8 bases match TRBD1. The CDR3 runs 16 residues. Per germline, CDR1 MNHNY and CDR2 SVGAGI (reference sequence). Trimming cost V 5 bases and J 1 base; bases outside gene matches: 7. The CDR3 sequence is CASSLRTGPSNQPQHF. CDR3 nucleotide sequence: TGTGCCAGCAGTCTCAGGACAGGGCCAAGCAATCAGCCCCAGCATTTT.

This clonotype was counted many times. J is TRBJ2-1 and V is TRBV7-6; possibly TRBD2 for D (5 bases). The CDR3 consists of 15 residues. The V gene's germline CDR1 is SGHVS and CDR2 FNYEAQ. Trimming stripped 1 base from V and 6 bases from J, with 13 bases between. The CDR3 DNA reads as TGTGCCAGCAGCTTAGGGGCTAGCTATACCAATGAGCAGTTCTTC. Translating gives CASSLGASYTNEQFF. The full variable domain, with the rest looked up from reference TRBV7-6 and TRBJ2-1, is GAGVSQSPRYKVTKRGQDVALRCDPISGHVSLYWYRQALGQGPEFLTYFNYEAQQDKSGLPNDRFSAERPEGSISTLTIQRTEQRDSAMYRCASSLGASYTNEQFFGPGTRLTVL.

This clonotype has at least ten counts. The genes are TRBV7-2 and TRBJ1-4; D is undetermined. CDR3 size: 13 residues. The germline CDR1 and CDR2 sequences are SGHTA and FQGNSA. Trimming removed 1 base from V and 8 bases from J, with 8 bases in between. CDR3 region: CASSLVTHEKLFF. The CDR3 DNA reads TGTGCCAGCAGCTTAGTGACACACGAAAAACTGTTTTTT.

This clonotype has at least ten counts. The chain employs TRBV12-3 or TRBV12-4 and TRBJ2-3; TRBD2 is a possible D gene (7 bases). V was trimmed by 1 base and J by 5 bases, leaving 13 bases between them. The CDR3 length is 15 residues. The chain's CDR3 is CASSLEGGQIDTQYF. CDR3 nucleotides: TGTGCCAGCAGTTTAGAGGGGGGGCAGATAGATACGCAGTATTTT.

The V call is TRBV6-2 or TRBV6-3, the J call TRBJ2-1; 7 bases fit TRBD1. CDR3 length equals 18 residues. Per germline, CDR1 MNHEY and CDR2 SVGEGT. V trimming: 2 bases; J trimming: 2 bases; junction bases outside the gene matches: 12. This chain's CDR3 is CASSYRPPGTDTYNEQFF. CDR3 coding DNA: TGTGCCAGCAGTTACCGACCCCCCGGGACAGATACCTACAATGAGCAGTTCTTC.

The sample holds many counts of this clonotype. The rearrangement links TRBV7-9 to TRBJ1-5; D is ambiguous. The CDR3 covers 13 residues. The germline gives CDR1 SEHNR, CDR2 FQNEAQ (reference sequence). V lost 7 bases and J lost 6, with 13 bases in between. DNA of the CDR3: TGTGCCAGCACTCCCGAGGGTGCTCAGCCCCAGCATTTT. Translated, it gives CASTPEGAQPQHF.

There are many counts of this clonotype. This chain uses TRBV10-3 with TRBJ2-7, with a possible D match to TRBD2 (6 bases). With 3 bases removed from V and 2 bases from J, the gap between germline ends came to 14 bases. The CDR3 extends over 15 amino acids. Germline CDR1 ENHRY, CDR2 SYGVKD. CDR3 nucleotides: TGTGCCATCAGTGAAAAAATTGGCGGGGCCTACGAGCAGTACTTC. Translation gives CAISEKIGGAYEQYF.

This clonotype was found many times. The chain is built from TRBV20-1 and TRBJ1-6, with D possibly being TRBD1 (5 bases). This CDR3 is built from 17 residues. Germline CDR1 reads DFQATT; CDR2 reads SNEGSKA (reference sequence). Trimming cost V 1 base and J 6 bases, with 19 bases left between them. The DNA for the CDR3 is TGCAGTGCTAGAGGTTTAGGCAGGGAAGAGGGTAATTCACCCCTCCACTTT. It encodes CSARGLGREEGNSPLHF.

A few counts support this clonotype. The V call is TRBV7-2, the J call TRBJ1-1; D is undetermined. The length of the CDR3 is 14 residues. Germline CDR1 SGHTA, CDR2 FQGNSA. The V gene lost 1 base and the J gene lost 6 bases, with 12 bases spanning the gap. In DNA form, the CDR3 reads TGTGCCAGCAGCTTAGTAGGGAGCTCCTCTGAAGCTTTCTTT. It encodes CASSLVGSSSEAFF.

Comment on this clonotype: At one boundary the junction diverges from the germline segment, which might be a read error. CDR3 amino acids: CVSSYDRAKYGYTF. CDR3 coding DNA: TGTGTCAGCAGCTACGACAGGGCTAAGTATGGCTACACCTTC. The V and J genes are TRBV12-3 or TRBV12-4 and TRBJ1-2; 7 nucleotides line up with TRBD1. The CDR3 consists of 14 residues.

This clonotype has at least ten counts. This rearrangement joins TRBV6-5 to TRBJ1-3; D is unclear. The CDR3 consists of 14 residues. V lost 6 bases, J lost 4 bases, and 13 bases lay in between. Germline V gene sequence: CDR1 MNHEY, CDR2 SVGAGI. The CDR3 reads CASSTSRQGNTIYF. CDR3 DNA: TGTGCCAGCAGCACATCCCGGCAAGGAAACACCATATATTTT.